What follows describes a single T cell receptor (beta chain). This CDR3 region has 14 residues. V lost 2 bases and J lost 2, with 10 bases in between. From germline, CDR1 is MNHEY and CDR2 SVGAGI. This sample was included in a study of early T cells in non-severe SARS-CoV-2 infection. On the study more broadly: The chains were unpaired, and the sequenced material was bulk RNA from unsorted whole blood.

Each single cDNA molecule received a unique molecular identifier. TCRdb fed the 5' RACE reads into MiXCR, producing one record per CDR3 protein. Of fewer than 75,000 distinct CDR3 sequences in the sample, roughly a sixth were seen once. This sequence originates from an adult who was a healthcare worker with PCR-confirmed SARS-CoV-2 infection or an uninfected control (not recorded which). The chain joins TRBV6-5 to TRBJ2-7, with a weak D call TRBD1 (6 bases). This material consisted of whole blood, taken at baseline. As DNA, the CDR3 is TGTGCCAGCAGTTACGGGACATTTACCTACGAGCAGTACTTC. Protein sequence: CASSYGTFTYEQYF.